The 19 T cell receptor beta chains in this list originate from one sample, sequenced in a study of blood T cell repertoires in COVID-19. Sequencing was performed with immunoSEQ multiplex PCR; in TCRdb, only in-frame clones are kept and a portion is missing. The repertoire holds about 180,000 clones, under 85% seen once, with under 8.5% in the top ten. The sample was peripheral blood. These TCRs come from a human donor in a cohort sampled during active COVID-19.

The chain uses TRBV5-1 and TRBJ2-5; weak D call: TRBD2 (6 bases). The CDR3 extends over 15 amino acids. V lost 1 base and J 0 bases, leaving 10 bases between the germline ends. CDR1 and CDR2 (germline): SGHRS, YFSETQ. CDR3 protein: CASSLTGLYQETQYF. CDR3 nucleotides: TGCGCCAGCAGCTTGACGGGACTGTACCAAGAGACCCAGTACTTC. The full variable domain, with the rest looked up from reference TRBV5-1 and TRBJ2-5, is KAGVTQTPRYLIKTRGQQVTLSCSPISGHRSVSWYQQTPGQGLQFLFEYFSETQRNKGNFPGRFSGRQFSNSRSEMNVSTLELGDSALYLCASSLTGLYQETQYFGPGTRLLVL.

The chain has TRBV30 and TRBJ2-7; 9 bases are shared with TRBD1. The CDR3 contains 13 residues. The V segment lost 5 bases and the J segment 0 bases; nucleotides outside the gene matches: 2. The germline CDR1 and CDR2 sequences are GTSNPN and SVGIG (reference sequence). Here the CDR3 reads CAWGTGSSYEQYF. The CDR3 nucleotides are TGTGCCTGGGGGACAGGGAGCTCCTACGAGCAGTACTTC. Together with reference TRBV30 and TRBJ2-7, the CDR3 gives the full variable domain: SQTIHQWPATLVQPVGSPLSLECTVEGTSNPNLYWYRQAAGRGLQLLFYSVGIGQISSEVPQNLSASRPQDRQFILSSKKLLLSDSGFYLCAWGTGSSYEQYFGPGTRLTVT.

J is TRBJ2-3 and V is TRBV9, with 9 bases that match TRBD2. J gave up 2 bases and V 0 bases, and 4 bases lay outside the gene matches. Germline loops: CDR1 SGDLS, CDR2 YYNGEE. This CDR3 spans 16 amino acids. CDR3 DNA sequence: TGTGCCAGCAGCGTAGGGCTAGCGGGGACCACAGATACGCAGTATTTT. Protein sequence: CASSVGLAGTTDTQYF. Full variable domain (rest looked up from reference TRBV9 and TRBJ2-3): DSGVTQTPKHLITATGQRVTLRCSPRSGDLSVYWYQQSLDQGLQFLIQYYNGEERAKGNILERFSAQQFPDLHSELNLSSLELGDSALYFCASSVGLAGTTDTQYFGPGTRLTVL.

This sequence joins TRBV6-5 and TRBJ1-2; 10 bases are a match to TRBD1. With 0 bases clipped from V and 4 bases from J, the junction kept 5 bases outside the gene matches. The germline V gene encodes CDR1 MNHEY and CDR2 SVGAGI. The CDR3 has 16 amino acids. CDR3 in amino acids: CASSYSSGQGIYGYTF. In nucleotides, the CDR3 is TGTGCCAGCAGTTACTCTTCGGGACAGGGGATCTATGGCTACACCTTC.

J is TRBJ1-1 and V is TRBV30; D is uncertain. The V end lost 0 bases, the J end lost 0 bases, and 8 bases lay between the germline ends. The germline CDR1 and CDR2 sequences are GTSNPN and SVGIG (reference sequence). This CDR3 has 14 amino acids. CDR3 nucleotides: TGTGCCTGGAGTGTTGTAAGCCTGAACACTGAAGCTTTCTTT. Protein: CAWSVVSLNTEAFF.

The genes are TRBV30 and TRBJ2-7, with D uncertain. Trimming cost V 8 bases and J 2 bases, with 19 bases left between them. The CDR3 runs 14 residues. The germline gives CDR1 GTSNPN, CDR2 SVGIG (reference sequence). The CDR3 nucleotides read TGTGCCGCGGATAGGCTTGGAGTCCCCTACGAGCAGTACTTC. Translation gives CAADRLGVPYEQYF.

This clone was observed a single time. This chain connects TRBV6-2 or TRBV6-3 to TRBJ1-2; unclear D gene. The CDR3 contains 16 residues. CDR1 is MNHEY, CDR2 SVGEGT, per germline. The V end lost 0 bases, the J end lost 4 bases, and 15 bases lay between the germline ends. The CDR3 here is CASSYSGGKLGYGYTF. The CDR3 region has the DNA TGTGCCAGCAGTTACTCGGGAGGGAAACTCGGCTATGGCTACACCTTC.

The chain joins TRBV7-3 to TRBJ2-3; maybe TRBD1 (5 bases). Trimming pared 5 bases from V and 2 bases from J, leaving 14 bases between. Germline values: CDR1 SGHTA, CDR2 FQGTGA. The CDR3 is 15 amino acids. The CDR3 region has the DNA TGTGCCAGCAGCCCCGACAGAAGCCTCACAGATACGCAGTATTTT. Translating it yields CASSPDRSLTDTQYF.

Details on this clone: One junction end does not reproduce the germline sequence, and a read error may be involved. The V and J genes are TRBV29-1 and TRBJ1-6; possibly TRBD1 for D (5 bases). Germline V lookup: CDR1 SQVTM, CDR2 ANQGSEA. CDR3 size: 11 residues. The DNA of the CDR3 is TGCAGCGTTCGGGAGGGGCTTCTTAATCATTTT. Translating gives CSVREGLLNHF.

The chain is built from TRBV2 and TRBJ1-4, with D possibly being TRBD1 (6 bases). Per germline, CDR1 SNHLY and CDR2 FYNNEI. This CDR3 is 14 amino acids long. Between the trimmed V and J ends, which lost 8 bases and 14 bases, there was a span of 24 bases. CDR3 protein: CASGLGQRKGLLFF. The DNA for the CDR3 is TGTGCCAGCGGACTTGGACAGCGGAAAGGGTTGCTGTTTTTT.

This clone came up a few times. This rearrangement joins TRBV10-1 to TRBJ1-1, with 9 bases fitting TRBD1. With 0 bases clipped from V and 3 bases from J, the junction kept 8 bases outside the gene matches. Germline lookup yields CDR1 WNHNN and CDR2 SYGVQD (reference sequence). The CDR3 is 17 amino acids. The CDR3 nucleotides read TGCGCCAGCAGTGAGTCGGATGTACAGGGGGCGGACACTGAAGCTTTCTTT. This sequence encodes CASSESDVQGADTEAFF.

The chain is built from TRBV19 and TRBJ1-6; 7 positions agree with TRBD1. Germline loops: CDR1 LNHDA, CDR2 SQIVND (reference sequence). V lost 3 bases, J lost 5 bases, and 19 bases stayed unmatched. The CDR3 has 20 amino acids. The CDR3 region is CASSIRHWDSPRRDNSPLHF. Here the CDR3 DNA reads TGTGCCAGTAGTATCAGACATTGGGACAGTCCCCGCAGGGATAATTCACCCCTCCACTTT. The whole variable domain, filled in from reference TRBV19 and TRBJ1-6, reads DGGITQSPKYLFRKEGQNVTLSCEQNLNHDAMYWYRQDPGQGLRLIYYSQIVNDFQKGDIAEGYSVSREKKESFPLTVTSAQKNPTAFYLCASSIRHWDSPRRDNSPLHFGNGTRLTVT.

The chain joins TRBV6-5 to TRBJ2-7; the match to TRBD1 covers 7 bases. The CDR3 runs 15 residues. The germline gives CDR1 MNHEY, CDR2 SVGAGI. V lost 6 bases, J lost 3 bases, and 11 bases stayed unmatched. The CDR3 DNA sequence: TGTGCCAGCAGAGGACCCGGGACAGCGAACTACGAGCAGTACTTC. It codes for CASRGPGTANYEQYF.

V gene TRBV9 combines with J gene TRBJ1-2; tentative D call: TRBD1 (6 bases). From germline, CDR1 is SGDLS and CDR2 YYNGEE. CDR3 size: 14 residues. Trimming left V 0 bases short and J 8 bases short, with 14 bases between. This CDR3 is CASSVEGDPRGYTF. CDR3 sequence (DNA): TGTGCCAGCAGCGTAGAGGGGGACCCGAGGGGCTACACCTTC.

This clone turned up a few times. This chain joins TRBV2 and TRBJ2-1, with D possibly TRBD1 on 6 matching bases. Germline loops: CDR1 SNHLY, CDR2 FYNNEI. This CDR3 comprises 15 residues. Trimming took 2 bases from V and 9 from J, leaving 17 bases between them. The CDR3 loop reads CASSEQRQGRSEQFF. The CDR3 nucleotides read TGTGCCAGCAGTGAACAACGGCAGGGGCGTAGTGAGCAGTTCTTC.

The chain links TRBV5-1 to TRBJ2-1, with 9 nucleotides matching TRBD1. Germline V lookup: CDR1 SGHRS, CDR2 YFSETQ. V lost 3 bases, J lost 9 bases, and 1 base stayed unmatched. The CDR3 runs to 12 residues. The CDR3 region is CASSWTGVEQFF. The CDR3 coding sequence is TGCGCCAGCAGCTGGACAGGGGTTGAGCAGTTCTTC.

This sequence joins TRBV3-1 (or the pseudogene TRBV3-2) and TRBJ2-1; TRBD2 agrees at 8 bases. Trimming cost V 0 bases and J 2 bases; bases outside gene matches: 0. In germline, CDR1 is LGHDT, CDR2 YNNKEL (reference sequence). This CDR3 is built from 15 residues. CDR3 region: CASSQDSGTYNEQFF. CDR3 nucleotide sequence: TGTGCCAGCAGCCAAGATAGCGGGACCTACAATGAGCAGTTCTTC.

CDR3 loop: CASSQGRQGNYGYTF. The CDR3, as DNA: TGCGCCAGCAGCCAAGGAAGGCAGGGGAACTATGGCTACACCTTC. The rearrangement links TRBV4-1 to TRBJ1-2, with D possibly matching TRBD1 (6 bases). Germline values: CDR1 MGHRA, CDR2 YSYEKL. Trimming stripped 1 base from V and 2 bases from J, with 11 bases between. This CDR3 region has 15 residues.

The rearrangement uses TRBV6-2 or TRBV6-3 and TRBJ2-7; perhaps TRBD1 as D (5 bases). CDR3 length: 11 amino acids. Germline-derived CDR1 and CDR2 are MNHEY and SVGEGT. Trimming removed 5 bases from V and 8 bases from J, with 10 bases in between. The CDR3 nucleotides read TGTGCCAGCAGTAGGGGCGGACAGCAGTACTTC. It encodes CASSRGGQQYF.